This T cell receptor beta chain was captured by sequencing in a study of identical twins listed by TCRdb under 2016. Some background on the complete study: To test whether fetal clonotypes persist, the study used deep sequencing on TCR alpha and beta repertoires from monozygotic twins, unrelated adults of various ages, and cord blood. To rule out contamination, replicate twin experiments were performed at different times with different library preparation protocols. The study at large found these results: Abundant cord blood beta clonotypes carried fewer insertions; young adult naive repertoires showed a weaker similar trend, while memory repertoires showed none. Zero-insertion analyses could be partly confounded by invariant T cells such as MAIT and iNKT, though diverse VJ usage argued against such confounding for most clonotypes. In monozygotic twins, out-of-frame TCR alpha sharing was systematically underestimated by recombination models, although the models agreed with sharing between unrelated individuals. Because the same donors could not be followed over many years, the conclusions depended on cross-sectional statistical analysis. Excess twin sharing in beta out-of-frame sequences was weaker because fewer shared sequences lowered the signal-to-noise ratio. Compared with coincidental sharing between unrelated individuals, an excess of low generation-probability sequences was observed among out-of-frame TCR alpha sequences shared between twins.

Looking up the germline V gene yields CDR1 SGHTA and CDR2 FQGNSA. Trimming removed 4 bases from V and 4 bases from J; the gene matches leave 7 bases unexplained. The CDR3 numbers 16 residues from cysteine through phenylalanine. Kept here is only the CDR3 DNA, which spans 48 bases and is read in frame from base 1. The library came from 5' RACE. TCRdb shows the sequencer as Illumina HiSeq 2000. Template switching introduced a universal primer binding site; the final cDNA contained a unique molecular identifier, enabling accurate counting of TCR cDNA molecules. First-strand cDNA for TCR alpha and beta chains was synthesized from specific primers in the conserved constant-segment region. To control for contamination, every cDNA library carried two barcodes: a SMART-Mk sample barcode plus Illumina barcodes. TruSeq adapter sequences and Illumina sample barcodes were added in two successive PCR steps. The Illumina HiSeq platform was used with custom primers to sequence TCR alpha and beta cDNA libraries. As for the original processing: MiGEC was used to process raw reads and extract unique molecular identifiers, and MiXCR was used to find CDR3 positions. Recombination models were inferred per individual with the repgenHMM and IGoR tools using an EM algorithm. Shared clonotypes were analyzed with the tcR package in R, and sharing was normalized by the product of cloneset sizes. To study raw recombination free of thymic and clonal selection effects, out-of-frame nonproductive sequences were analyzed. Through fastp at Q25 and MiXCR, TCRdb rebuilt clones from the public reads, retaining in-frame beta chains. One record per CDR3 amino acid sequence lists the most common genes and DNA. The V and J calls here are based on TCRdb, not the publication. The sample table records roughly 470,000 distinct CDR3 sequences; more than 13% of these occur just once. Of the sample, more than 0.8% is held by the ten largest clones.

Every donor was a healthy Caucasian. Three pairs of female monozygotic twins, all aged roughly 18 to 29 years, were included in the twin cohort. Positive isolation kits from Invitrogen were used to isolate the CD4+ and CD8+ T cell populations. Notes on this clonotype: Which antigen it targets is not known. No much larger clone is present one base from it, and per-base qualities are unavailable.

This sample also belongs to another study, concerning yellow fever vaccine responses in identical twins. The second study's paper adds: According to the authors, in identical twins the way T cells responded to vaccination appeared partly convergent and partly personalized. In the study, vaccine-responding T cell clones were precisely tracked in identical twins.

The receptor was isolated from a woman aged 18-35 years in good health. Rearrangement joined TRBV7-2 to TRBJ2-3; 11 bases in between match TRBD1. Sequences were obtained from CD4+ T cells sorted from blood. In nucleotide form, the sequence is TGTGCCAGCAGCTCCCGGACAGGGGGCATAGCAGATACGCAGTATTTT. It is translated as CASSSRTGGIADTQYF.